The rows below give T cell receptor beta chains drawn from one sample of a study of blood T cell repertoires in COVID-19. Clones were sequenced by immunoSEQ multiplex PCR, and TCRdb holds only the in-frame ones, with some missing. The data show hundreds of thousands of clones, 87% seen once. Specimen: PBMCs or T cells enriched from blood (not recorded which). These TCRs come from a woman aged 18-29 years with acute COVID-19. CDR3s include the opening cysteine and the closing phenylalanine or tryptophan. A D gene is named only where the DNA matches it firmly. Clone sizes are given selectively: once, few, many, or a class where the clone is expanded.

-	TRBV6-5	-	TRBJ1-6	TGTGCCAGCAGGAAACAGGGCAATTCACCCCTCCACTTT	CASRKQGNSPLHF
-	TRBV12-5	-	TRBJ1-5	TGTGCTAGTGGTTTCGGGGGCAATCAGCCCCAGCATTTT	CASGFGGNQPQHF
-	TRBV29-1	-	TRBJ2-3	TGCAGCGGGGCCTTCTCTAGCACAGATACGCAGTATTTT	CSGAFSSTDTQYF
once	TRBV27	TRBD2	TRBJ2-1	TGTGCCAGCCGACTAGCGGGAAGGGGTGAGCAGTTCTTC	CASRLAGRGEQFF
-	TRBV7-2	-	TRBJ1-2	TGTGCCAGCAGCTTCAGGAACTATGGCTACACCTTC	CASSFRNYGYTF
-	TRBV10-1	-	TRBJ2-7	TGCGCCAGCAGTGACGGGCAGGGGACAAAGCAGTACTTC	CASSDGQGTKQYF
-	TRBV7-9	-	TRBJ1-2	TGTGCCAGCAGCTTACAGGGCGGTACTCTGTCCTTC	CASSLQGGTLSF
-	TRBV15	TRBD1	TRBJ2-7	TGTGCCACCAGCAGTTGGGACAGGGCGGCCGAGCAGTACTTC	CATSSWDRAAEQYF
-	TRBV3-1/TRBV3-2	-	TRBJ1-1	TGTGCCAGCAGCCGGGGGGAGGTTGGCACTGAAGCTTTCTTT	CASSRGEVGTEAFF
-	TRBV2	TRBD1	TRBJ1-2	TGTGCCAGCAGTTCCCAGGGGGCTGGTAATGGCTACACCTTC	CASSSQGAGNGYTF
-	TRBV4-2	-	TRBJ1-6	TGTGCCAGCAGCCAAGATCTCCCCAATTCACCCCTCCACTTT	CASSQDLPNSPLHF
once	TRBV30	TRBD1	TRBJ1-4	TGTGCCTGGAGTTCTTTGGACAGGGGGCCTGAAAAACTGTTTTTT	CAWSSLDRGPEKLFF
-	TRBV3-1/TRBV3-2	-	TRBJ2-2	TGTGCCAGCAGCCAAGATAGGAGGGGGCTCGACACCGGGGAGCTGTTTTTT	CASSQDRRGLDTGELFF
-	TRBV18	-	TRBJ1-3	TGTGCCAGCTCGCCTTCTCAGGGCGGGGTACGGATGAACACCATATATTTT	CASSPSQGGVRMNTIYF
-	TRBV6-6	TRBD1	TRBJ2-1	TGTGCCAGCAGTTTCAACAGGGGGCAGGGCAATGAGCAGTTCTTC	CASSFNRGQGNEQFF
-	TRBV19	-	TRBJ2-1	TGTGCCAGTAATCAGGGGTCCTACAATGAGCAGTTCTTC	CASNQGSYNEQFF
-	TRBV6-1	TRBD1	TRBJ2-7	TGTGCCAGCAGTGCACCCGGGACAGGGGTCAGCTACGAGCAGTACTTC	CASSAPGTGVSYEQYF
-	TRBV3-1/TRBV3-2	-	TRBJ1-5	TGTGCCAGCAGCCAAGAGGGGACTGGGGGCAATCAGCCCCAGCATTTT	CASSQEGTGGNQPQHF
few	TRBV5-1	-	TRBJ2-1	TGCGCCAGCAGCCGGGACTCTACTAGAGGGGGAGGGGGTGAGCAGTTCTTC	CASSRDSTRGGGGEQFF
-	TRBV6-5	-	TRBJ1-6	TGTGCCAGCGCTTCCAGGGTCAATAATTCACCCCTCCACTTT	CASASRVNNSPLHF
-	TRBV28	-	TRBJ1-5	TGTGCCAGCAGTTTATCAAGGGGAAGCAATCAGCCCCAGCATTTT	CASSLSRGSNQPQHF
few	TRBV5-1	TRBD1	TRBJ1-6	TGCGCCAGCAAGGGACAGGGGGCTCATTCACCCCTCCACTTT	CASKGQGAHSPLHF
once	TRBV7-9	TRBD1	TRBJ2-3	TGTGCCAGCAGCCGGGACAGGGAGAGGGATACGCAGTATTTT	CASSRDRERDTQYF
-	TRBV18	TRBD2	TRBJ2-7	TGTGCCAGCTCACCTTCCGGGACTAGATCGGGTGAGCAGTACTTC	CASSPSGTRSGEQYF
-	TRBV13	TRBD2	TRBJ2-7	TGTGCCAGCAGCCTCGCCTCGGGACTAACATACGAGCAGTACTTC	CASSLASGLTYEQYF
-	TRBV2	TRBD1	TRBJ1-2	TGTGCCAGCAGTGGGGCAGGGGGCGGCGGAGTTTTCGGCTACACCTTC	CASSGAGGGGVFGYTF
-	TRBV3-1/TRBV3-2	-	TRBJ1-2	TGTGCCAGCAGCCAAGGTCCCCGACTGCCACAGGTCTATGGCTACACCTTC	CASSQGPRLPQVYGYTF
few	TRBV7-2	-	TRBJ2-5	TGTGCCAGCAGCTCGGAGGTGGGGACCCAGTACTTC	CASSSEVGTQYF
-	TRBV7-5	-	TRBJ2-1	TGTGTCAGAAGCTTAAAAGGAGGATACAATGAGCAGTTCTTC	CVRSLKGGYNEQFF
-	TRBV27	TRBD2	TRBJ2-3	TGTGCCAGCAGTCTACTAGCGGGAGTTACAGATACGCAGTATTTT	CASSLLAGVTDTQYF
-	TRBV27	TRBD1	TRBJ2-7	TGTGCCAGCACCTTGTCTGCAGGACAGGCAACCTACGAGCAGTACTTC	CASTLSAGQATYEQYF
-	TRBV18	TRBD1	TRBJ1-2	TGTGCCAGCTCAGCGGACAGGGGCGATGGCTACACCTTC	CASSADRGDGYTF
-	TRBV29-1	-	TRBJ1-5	TGCAGCGTTCAGGGAAATAGCAATCAGCCCCAGCATTTT	CSVQGNSNQPQHF
-	TRBV4-3	TRBD2	TRBJ2-7	TGCGCCAGCAGCCAAGATTCGGTGGGAGGGGTTCGCGAGCAGTACTTC	CASSQDSVGGVREQYF
-	TRBV5-4	TRBD1	TRBJ2-7	TGTGCCAGCAGCAAGACAGGGGGCTACGAGCAGTACTTC	CASSKTGGYEQYF